This T cell receptor beta chain was captured by sequencing in a study of regulatory dendritic cells for organ transplantation. Trimming removed 6 bases from V and 3 bases from J, with 17 bases in between. This CDR3 has 15 residues. The germline V gene has CDR1 MNHNY and CDR2 SVGAGI (reference sequence). Sorted T cells were CFSE-labeled and cultured 5 days with allogeneic regulatory or mature dendritic cells at 1:10. Study conclusions and caveats: Memory CD8+ clonal expansion seemed more limited with regulatory than mature dendritic cells.

Worth noting for this clone: The antigen is not known.

Sequencing was performed with immunoSEQ multiplex PCR; in TCRdb, only in-frame clones are kept and a portion is missing. This table holds about 10,000 clones, over 80% found once. The source material was memory CD4+ T cells from blood cultured with dendritic cells. Described subset: CD45RO+ memory T cells. The receptor was isolated from a human donor in good health. The rearrangement links TRBV6-6 to TRBJ1-1, with a possible D match to TRBD1 (6 bases). CDR3 residues: CASRDTGGADTEAFF. The CDR3 coding sequence is TGTGCCAGCAGAGACACGGGGGGCGCGGACACTGAAGCTTTCTTT.